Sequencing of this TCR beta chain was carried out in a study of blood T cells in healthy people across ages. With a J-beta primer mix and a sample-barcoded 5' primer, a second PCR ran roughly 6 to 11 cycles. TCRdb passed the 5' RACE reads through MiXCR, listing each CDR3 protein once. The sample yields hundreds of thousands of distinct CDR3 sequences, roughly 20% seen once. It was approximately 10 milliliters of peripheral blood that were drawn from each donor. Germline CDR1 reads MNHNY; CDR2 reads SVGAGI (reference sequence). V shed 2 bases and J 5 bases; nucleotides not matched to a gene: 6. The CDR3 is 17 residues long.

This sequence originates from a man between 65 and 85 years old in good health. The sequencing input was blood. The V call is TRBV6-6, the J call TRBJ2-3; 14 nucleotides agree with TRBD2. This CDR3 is CASSYGRGLAGVDTQYF. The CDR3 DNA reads TGTGCCAGCAGTTACGGCCGGGGACTAGCGGGAGTAGATACGCAGTATTTT.